A selection of T cell receptor beta chains follows, all from one sample in a study of cytomegalovirus exposure and HLA in healthy donors. Clones were sequenced by immunoSEQ multiplex PCR, and TCRdb holds only the in-frame ones, with some missing. The sample shows 200,000 or so clones, approximately 85% of them seen only once. The specimen sequenced was PBMCs. The source is a woman aged 50 to 65 in good health and CMV-seropositive. The CDR3 runs from the conserved cysteine through the conserved F or W. Fields, in order: V gene, D gene, clone size, J gene, CDR3 protein, CDR3 DNA. The D gene is left open where the match is weak. Size is stated for part of the rows, as once, few or many counts, or as a class when the clone is expanded.

>TRBV7-8|NA|NA|TRBJ1-2
CASSPQGFYGYTF
TGTGCCAGCAGCCCCCAGGGGTTCTATGGCTACACCTTC
>TRBV5-6|NA|NA|TRBJ2-7
CASSLGAAYEQYF
TGTGCCAGCAGCTTGGGGGCAGCCTACGAGCAGTACTTC
>TRBV29-1|NA|NA|TRBJ1-5
CSVLTGSSNQPQHF
TGCAGCGTTCTTACAGGGTCCAGCAATCAGCCCCAGCATTTT
>TRBV28|TRBD2|NA|TRBJ2-7
CASGGTRGGYHEQYF
TGTGCCAGCGGGGGAACACGGGGGGGCTACCACGAGCAGTACTTC
>TRBV9|NA|NA|TRBJ1-2
CASSGQVGGYTF
TGTGCCAGCAGCGGCCAGGTTGGGGGCTACACCTTC
>TRBV7-2|NA|few|TRBJ1-5
CASSLAGASNQPQHF
TGTGCCAGCAGCTTAGCGGGGGCGAGCAATCAGCCCCAGCATTTT
>TRBV6-5|NA|few|TRBJ1-5
CASTLDGYQPQHF
TGTGCCAGCACCCTAGACGGATATCAGCCCCAGCATTTT
>TRBV6-5|TRBD1|NA|TRBJ2-2
CASSPGTGGTGELFF
TGTGCCAGCAGTCCCGGGACAGGGGGCACCGGGGAGCTGTTTTTT
>TRBV7-6|TRBD1|NA|TRBJ2-4
CASSWGQGDIQYF
TGTGCCAGCAGCTGGGGACAGGGTGACATTCAGTACTTC
>TRBV5-6|NA|once|TRBJ1-1
CASIPPGGENTEAFF
TGTGCCAGCATCCCCCCCGGGGGAGAGAACACTGAAGCTTTCTTT
>TRBV28|TRBD1|NA|TRBJ2-1
CASRTGNLNDEQFF
TGTGCCAGCAGGACAGGGAATTTGAACGATGAGCAGTTCTTC
>TRBV6-5|TRBD1|NA|TRBJ1-2
CASPGQGLDGYTF
TGTGCCAGCCCGGGACAGGGCCTTGATGGCTACACCTTC
>TRBV7-9|TRBD1|NA|TRBJ1-2
CSSSLSRTGINYGYTF
TGTTCCAGCAGCTTATCCCGGACAGGGATTAACTATGGCTACACCTTC
>TRBV6-5|TRBD1|NA|TRBJ2-7
CASSYSGTGTYEQYF
TGTGCCAGCAGTTACTCCGGGACAGGAACTTACGAGCAGTACTTC
>TRBV21-1|NA|NA|TRBJ1-2
CASSKVGQGNYGYTF
NA
>TRBV7-8|TRBD2|NA|TRBJ2-5
CASSLAGDYFGSQYF
TGTGCCAGCAGCTTAGCAGGGGACTACTTTGGGTCCCAGTACTTC
>TRBV19|NA|NA|TRBJ2-3
CASSNLGEGDTQYF
TGTGCCAGTAGTAACCTAGGTGAGGGAGATACGCAGTATTTT
>TRBV4-2|NA|NA|TRBJ2-4
CASSQGQGAKNSQYF
TGTGCCAGCAGCCAAGGGCAGGGTGCCAAAAACAGTCAGTACTTC
>TRBV11-2|NA|NA|TRBJ2-7
CASSPAPTYEQYF
TGTGCCAGCAGCCCAGCGCCGACCTACGAGCAGTACTTC
>TRBV6-1|NA|few|TRBJ1-5
CASSVQGASNQPQHF
TGTGCCAGCAGCGTACAGGGTGCGAGCAATCAGCCCCAGCATTTT
>TRBV27|NA|NA|TRBJ1-5
CATKGLYSNQPQHF
TGTGCCACAAAGGGGCTTTATAGCAATCAGCCCCAGCATTTT
>TRBV19|TRBD1|NA|TRBJ2-5
CASSTHRDRSQETQYF
TGTGCCAGTAGTACCCACCGGGACAGGTCCCAAGAGACCCAGTACTTC
>TRBV15|NA|NA|TRBJ2-1
CATSSESPRASYNEQFF
TGTGCCACCAGCAGCGAATCCCCCCGAGCGTCCTACAATGAGCAGTTCTTC
>TRBV7-2|TRBD2|NA|TRBJ2-5
CASNPSGMQETQYF
TGTGCCAGCAACCCTAGCGGGATGCAAGAGACCCAGTACTTC
>TRBV5-4|NA|once|TRBJ2-1
CASSLQGSYNEQFF
TGTGCCAGCAGCTTGCAGGGGTCTTACAATGAGCAGTTCTTC
>TRBV5-4|NA|NA|TRBJ1-2
CASSLGGNYGYTF
TGTGCCAGCAGCTTAGGGGGTAACTATGGCTACACCTTC
>TRBV19|TRBD1|NA|TRBJ2-7
CASSPRTGGGLYEQYF
TGTGCCAGTAGTCCTCGGACAGGGGGCGGTCTGTACGAGCAGTACTTC
>TRBV28|NA|NA|TRBJ1-2
CASTYFGGNYGYTF
TGTGCCAGCACTTATTTTGGGGGGAACTATGGCTACACCTTC
>TRBV7-9|NA|NA|TRBJ1-4
CASSSGDGEKLFF
TGTGCCAGCAGCTCAGGGGACGGTGAAAAACTGTTTTTT